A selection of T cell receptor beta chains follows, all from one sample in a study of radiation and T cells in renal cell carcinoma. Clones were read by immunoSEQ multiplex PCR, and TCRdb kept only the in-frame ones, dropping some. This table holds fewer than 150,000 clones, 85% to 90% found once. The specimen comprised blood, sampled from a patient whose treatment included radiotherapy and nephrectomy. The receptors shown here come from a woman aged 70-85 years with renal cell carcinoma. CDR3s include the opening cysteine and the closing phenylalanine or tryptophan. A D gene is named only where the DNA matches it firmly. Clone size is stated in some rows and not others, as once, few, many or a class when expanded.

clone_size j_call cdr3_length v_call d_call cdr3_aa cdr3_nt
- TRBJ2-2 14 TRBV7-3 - CASSLWGNTGELFF TGTGCCAGCAGCTTGTGGGGGAACACCGGGGAGCTGTTTTTT
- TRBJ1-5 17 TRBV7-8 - CASSPQGGTRGNQPQHF TGTGCCAGCAGCCCCCAAGGGGGGACCCGAGGGAATCAGCCCCAGCATTTT
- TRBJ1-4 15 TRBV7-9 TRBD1 CASSAGQGLSEKLFF TGTGCCAGCAGCGCCGGACAGGGATTGAGTGAAAAACTGTTTTTT
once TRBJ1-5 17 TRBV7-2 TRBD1 CASSLARTGILNQPQHF TGTGCCAGCAGCTTAGCTCGGACAGGGATCCTCAATCAGCCCCAGCATTTT
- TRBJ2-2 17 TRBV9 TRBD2 CASKGRLAGEGAGELFF TGTGCCAGCAAGGGACGACTAGCGGGGGAAGGAGCCGGGGAGCTGTTTTTT
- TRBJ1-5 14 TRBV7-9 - CASSLGIGVQPQHF TGTGCCAGCAGCTTAGGGATTGGGGTTCAGCCCCAGCATTTT
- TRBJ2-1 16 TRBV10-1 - CASITLGVGRYNEQFF TGCGCCAGCATAACATTGGGGGTTGGCAGGTACAATGAGCAGTTCTTC
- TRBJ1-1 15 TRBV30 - CAWDTGTIMNTEAFF TGTGCCTGGGACACCGGGACAATAATGAACACTGAAGCTTTCTTT
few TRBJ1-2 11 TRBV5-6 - CASSRDAGYTF TGTGCCAGCAGCCGGGACGCTGGCTACACCTTC
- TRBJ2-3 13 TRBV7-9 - CASSLRGLDTQYF TGTGCCAGCAGCTTAAGGGGATTAGATACGCAGTATTTT
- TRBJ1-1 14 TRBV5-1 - CASTRGTVNTEAFF TGCGCCAGCACCCGAGGGACTGTGAACACTGAAGCTTTCTTT
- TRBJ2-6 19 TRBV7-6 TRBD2 CASSLAPSGPSRGANVLTF TGTGCCAGCAGCTTAGCGCCTAGCGGGCCTAGTAGGGGGGCCAACGTCCTGACTTTC
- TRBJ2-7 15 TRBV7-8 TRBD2 CASSIPGRREGEQYF TGTGCCAGCAGCATACCGGGACGGAGGGAGGGGGAGCAGTACTTC
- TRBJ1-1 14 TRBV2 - CASSKGGMNTEAFF TGTGCCAGCAGCAAAGGGGGGATGAACACTGAAGCTTTCTTT
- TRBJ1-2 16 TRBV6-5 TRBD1 CASSYSRDRVNYGYTF TGTGCCAGCAGTTACTCGAGGGACAGGGTTAACTATGGCTACACCTTC
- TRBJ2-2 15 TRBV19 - CASTPIDGDTGELFF TGTGCCAGTACGCCGATAGACGGCGACACCGGGGAGCTGTTTTTT
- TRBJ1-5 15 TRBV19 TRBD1 CASSETGASNQPQHF TGTGCCAGTAGCGAGACAGGGGCCAGCAATCAGCCCCAGCATTTT
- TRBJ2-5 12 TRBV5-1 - CASSLVQETQYF TGCGCCAGCAGCTTGGTTCAAGAGACCCAGTACTTC
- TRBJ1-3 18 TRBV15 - CATSREIGRGASGNTIYF TGTGCCACCAGCAGAGAGATAGGAAGGGGGGCTTCTGGAAACACCATATATTTT
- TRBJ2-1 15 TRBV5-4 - CASSPGDRVGYEQFF TGTGCCAGCAGCCCCGGGGATCGCGTCGGGTATGAGCAGTTCTTC
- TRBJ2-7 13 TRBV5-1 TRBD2 CASRAGASYEQYF TGCGCCAGTAGAGCGGGGGCCTCCTACGAGCAGTACTTC
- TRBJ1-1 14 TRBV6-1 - CASSEQGRNTEAFF TGTGCCAGCAGTGAGCAGGGACGGAACACTGAAGCTTTCTTT
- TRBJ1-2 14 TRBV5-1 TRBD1 CASSLERGRYGYTF TGCGCCAGCAGCCTCGAGAGGGGGCGGTATGGCTACACCTTC
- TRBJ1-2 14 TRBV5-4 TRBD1 CASSFDRVQYGYTF TGTGCCAGCAGTTTTGACAGGGTTCAGTACGGCTACACCTTC